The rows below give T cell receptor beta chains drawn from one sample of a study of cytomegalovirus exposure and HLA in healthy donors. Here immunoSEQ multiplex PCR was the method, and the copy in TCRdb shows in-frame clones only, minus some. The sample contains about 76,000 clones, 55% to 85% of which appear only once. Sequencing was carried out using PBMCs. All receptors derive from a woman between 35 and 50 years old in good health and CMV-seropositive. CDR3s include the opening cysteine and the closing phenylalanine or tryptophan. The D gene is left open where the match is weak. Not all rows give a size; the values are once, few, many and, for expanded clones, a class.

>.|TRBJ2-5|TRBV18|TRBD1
CASSPGQGETQYF
TGTGCCAGCTCACCTGGACAGGGGGAGACCCAGTACTTC
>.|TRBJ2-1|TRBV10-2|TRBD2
CAISSGRNEQFF
TGCGCCATTTCTAGCGGGAGAAATGAGCAGTTCTTC
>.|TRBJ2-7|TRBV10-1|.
CASNGGKGVLGEQYF
TGCGCCAGCAATGGTGGAAAGGGAGTATTGGGGGAGCAGTACTTC
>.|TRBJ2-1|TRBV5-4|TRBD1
CASSPGTGVSSYNEQFF
TGTGCCAGCAGCCCCGGGACAGGGGTTAGCTCCTACAATGAGCAGTTCTTC
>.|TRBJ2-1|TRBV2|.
CASSEGRQNEQFF
TGTGCCAGCAGTGAAGGGCGGCAAAATGAGCAGTTCTTC
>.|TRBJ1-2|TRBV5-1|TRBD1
CASSSTGQGNYGYTF
TGCGCCAGCAGCTCTACGGGACAGGGGAACTACGGCTACACCTTC
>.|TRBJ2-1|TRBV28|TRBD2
CASSLSGGKYNEQFF
TGTGCCAGCAGCCTGAGCGGGGGTAAATACAATGAGCAGTTCTTC
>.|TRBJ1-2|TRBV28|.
CASSNPGSLPYGYTF
TGTGCCAGCAGTAATCCGGGTTCTCTACCCTATGGCTACACCTTC
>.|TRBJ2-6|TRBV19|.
CAIKSSSGANVLTF
TGTGCCATTAAGAGTTCCTCTGGGGCCAACGTCCTGACTTTC
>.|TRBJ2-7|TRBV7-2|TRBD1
CASSVYQGATYEQYF
TGTGCCAGCAGCGTGTACCAGGGGGCCACCTACGAGCAGTACTTC
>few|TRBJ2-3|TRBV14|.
CASSQTQWAYTQYF
TGTGCCAGCAGCCAGACGCAGTGGGCCTATACGCAGTATTTT
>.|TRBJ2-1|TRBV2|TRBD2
CASSENELAGGVCFF
TGTGCCAGCAGTGAAAACGAACTAGCGGGGGGAGTGTGTTTCTTC
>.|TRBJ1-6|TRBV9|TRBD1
CASSVEQGANSPLHF
TGTGCCAGCAGCGTAGAGCAGGGGGCTAATTCACCCCTCCACTTT
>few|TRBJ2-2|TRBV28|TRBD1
CASRGTGKNTGELFF
TGTGCCAGCAGGGGGACAGGGAAGAACACCGGGGAGCTGTTTTTT
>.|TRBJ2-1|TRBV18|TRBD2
CASSAVTSGDEQFF
TGTGCCAGCTCAGCGGTAACTAGCGGTGATGAGCAGTTCTTC
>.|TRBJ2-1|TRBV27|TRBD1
CASGWTGVGNEQFF
TGTGCCAGCGGGTGGACAGGGGTTGGAAATGAGCAGTTCTTC
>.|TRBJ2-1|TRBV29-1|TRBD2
CSVGQTSMGPRQFF
TGCAGCGTTGGCCAGACTAGCATGGGACCCCGCCAGTTCTTC
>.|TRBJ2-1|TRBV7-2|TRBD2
CASSLDLGRVNNEQFF
TGTGCCAGCAGCTTAGATTTGGGGAGGGTCAACAATGAGCAGTTCTTC
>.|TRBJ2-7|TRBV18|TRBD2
CASSLNRPSATSGNNEQYF
TGTGCCAGCTCGCTAAACCGGCCGTCAGCGACTAGCGGGAACAACGAGCAGTACTTC
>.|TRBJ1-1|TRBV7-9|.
CASREGQPNTEAFF
TGTGCCAGCAGGGAAGGACAGCCGAACACTGAAGCTTTCTTT
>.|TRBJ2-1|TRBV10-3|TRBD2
CAIGKLAGGQNEQFF
TGTGCCATCGGGAAACTAGCGGGAGGCCAAAATGAGCAGTTCTTC
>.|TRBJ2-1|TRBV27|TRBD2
CATTSGTYNEQFF
TGTGCCACCACGAGCGGGACCTACAATGAGCAGTTCTTC
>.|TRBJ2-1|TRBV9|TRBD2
CASSVGGTIGNEQFF
TGTGCCAGCAGCGTAGGGGGGACTATAGGCAATGAGCAGTTCTTC
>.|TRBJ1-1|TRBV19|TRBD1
CASSVTGGTEAFF
TGTGCCAGTAGTGTTACAGGGGGCACTGAAGCTTTCTTT
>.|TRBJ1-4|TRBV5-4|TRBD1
CASSPTTGANEKLFF
TGTGCCAGCAGCCCCACGACAGGGGCTAATGAAAAACTGTTTTTT
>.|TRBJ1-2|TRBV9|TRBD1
CASSRTGKGWDYGYTF
TGTGCCAGCAGCCGGACAGGGAAGGGTTGGGACTATGGCTACACCTTC
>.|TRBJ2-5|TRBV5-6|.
CASSPPPGSPQETQYF
TGTGCCAGCAGCCCGCCGCCGGGGTCCCCTCAAGAGACCCAGTACTTC
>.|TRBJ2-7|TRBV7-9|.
CASSLTGTSSYEQYF
TGTGCCAGCAGCCTCACGGGGACTTCCTCCTACGAGCAGTACTTC
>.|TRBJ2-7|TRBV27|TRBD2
CASSMLAGVYEQYF
TGTGCCAGCAGTATGCTAGCGGGAGTCTACGAGCAGTACTTC
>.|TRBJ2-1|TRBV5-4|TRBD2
CASSSEGTTYNEQFF
TGTGCCAGCAGCTCAGAAGGGACTACCTACAATGAGCAGTTCTTC
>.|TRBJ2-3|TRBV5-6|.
CASRTTIPSTDTQYF
TGTGCCAGCAGAACTACCATACCTAGCACAGATACGCAGTATTTT
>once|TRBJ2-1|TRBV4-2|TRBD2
CASSQDHTAGAINEQFF
TGTGCCAGCAGCCAAGATCATACAGCGGGGGCAATCAATGAGCAGTTCTTC
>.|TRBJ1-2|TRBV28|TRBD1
CASSPFTGGLDGYTF
TGTGCCAGCAGTCCCTTCACAGGGGGCTTAGATGGCTACACCTTC
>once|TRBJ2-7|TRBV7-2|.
CASSPSGTPYEQYF
TGTGCCAGCAGCCCTAGTGGCACTCCCTACGAGCAGTACTTC
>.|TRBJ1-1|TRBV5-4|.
CASSHRGRAVNTEAFF
TGTGCCAGCAGCCACCGAGGGAGGGCGGTGAACACTGAAGCTTTCTTT
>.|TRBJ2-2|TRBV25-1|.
CASSEYHSGELFF
TGTGCCAGCAGTGAATATCATTCCGGGGAGCTGTTTTTT
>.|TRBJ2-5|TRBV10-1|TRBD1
CASARTGAQETQYF
TGCGCCAGCGCCAGGACAGGGGCTCAAGAGACCCAGTACTTC
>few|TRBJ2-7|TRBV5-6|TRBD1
CASSLNGQGARGYEQYF
TGTGCCAGCAGCTTGAATGGGCAGGGGGCCAGGGGCTACGAGCAGTACTTC